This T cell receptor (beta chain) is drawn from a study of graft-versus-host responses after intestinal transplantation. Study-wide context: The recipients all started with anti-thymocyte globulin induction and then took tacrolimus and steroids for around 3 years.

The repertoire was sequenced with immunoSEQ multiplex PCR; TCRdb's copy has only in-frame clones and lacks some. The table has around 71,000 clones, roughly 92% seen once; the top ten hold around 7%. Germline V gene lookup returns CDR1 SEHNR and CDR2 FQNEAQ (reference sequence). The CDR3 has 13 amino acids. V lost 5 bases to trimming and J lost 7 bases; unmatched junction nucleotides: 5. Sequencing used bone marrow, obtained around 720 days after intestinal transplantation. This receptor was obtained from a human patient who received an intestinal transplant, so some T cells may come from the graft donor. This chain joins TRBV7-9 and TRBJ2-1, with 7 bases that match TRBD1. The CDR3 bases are TGTGCCAGCAGCGAAACAGGGGAAAATGAGCAGTTCTTC. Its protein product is CASSETGENEQFF.